The clone carrying this T cell receptor (beta chain) was found a few times. This sample was taken from a study of blood T cell repertoires in COVID-19. Which cohort a participant joined came from the clinical history participants gave. The CDR3 spans 16 residues. Trimming took 8 bases from V and 6 from J; bases not matched to a gene: 14. Germline V gene sequence: CDR1 LNHNV, CDR2 YYDKDF (reference sequence). The method was immunoSEQ multiplex PCR; TCRdb's version includes in-frame clones alone and lacks a portion of them. The sample holds about 300,000 clones; approximately 88% are singletons and the top ten take less than 2%.

This clonotype originated in a woman aged 40-49 years who had recovered from COVID-19. The chain couples TRBV15 to TRBJ1-5, with 9 bases lining up with TRBD1. Specimen: PBMCs or T cells enriched from blood (not recorded which). The CDR3 loop is CATLDSDRGVGQPQHF. DNA of the CDR3: TGTGCCACCCTAGACTCAGACAGGGGGGTCGGTCAGCCCCAGCATTTT.